These 28 T cell receptor beta chains were all obtained from the same sample, sequenced in a study of shared clonotypes between healthy human individuals. TCRdb's copy holds only in-frame clones and misses some; the assay was immunoSEQ multiplex PCR. The sample lists about half a million clones, about 78% occurring once. Source material: PBMCs. The receptors here all came from a woman aged 40 to 55 in good health. Some clones in this sample may be carry-over from other donors' samples.

This chain uses TRBV2 with TRBJ2-3; 11 bases align to TRBD2. Germline CDR1 reads SNHLY; CDR2 reads FYNNEI. V gave up 4 bases and J gave up 2 bases; unmatched junction bases: 5. The CDR3 runs 16 residues. DNA for the CDR3: TGTGCCAGCAGTGCTCGACTAGCGGGACCCACAGATACGCAGTATTTT. This gives the protein CASSARLAGPTDTQYF.

The genes are TRBV28 and TRBJ2-1, with 12 nucleotides matching TRBD2. Trimming took 2 bases from V and 12 from J; bases not matched to a gene: 8. CDR1 and CDR2 (germline): MDHEN, SYDVKM. CDR3 length: 15 amino acids. Written as DNA, the CDR3 is TGTGCCAGCAGTTTAGGGGACAGGGGACTAGCGGGGCAGTTCTTC. Residues: CASSLGDRGLAGQFF.

The DNA of the CDR3 is TGTGCCAGCAGTTACTCGCCAACCGGAGGTACACCCCTCCACTTT. Amino acids: CASSYSPTGGTPLHF. The genes are TRBV6-5 and TRBJ1-6; D uncertain. CDR3 length: 15 residues. Germline values: CDR1 MNHEY, CDR2 SVGAGI. V was trimmed by 0 bases and J by 11 bases, leaving 14 bases between them.

This clone was detected only once. The rearrangement joins TRBV11-2 to TRBJ2-7; the D gene is possibly TRBD2 (6 bases). CDR1 and CDR2 from the germline V gene are SGHAT and FQNNGV. The V end lost 2 bases, the J end lost 2 bases, and 10 bases lay between the germline ends. The CDR3 runs 14 residues. CDR3 nucleotides: TGTGCCAGCAGCTTAAGACTAGTCCCCTACGAGCAGTACTTC. Protein product: CASSLRLVPYEQYF.

This clone was counted only a few times. The chain carries TRBV10-3 and TRBJ1-6, with D uncertain. This CDR3 has 13 residues. Germline assignment: CDR1 ENHRY and CDR2 SYGVKD. Trimming took 5 bases from V and 12 from J, leaving 14 bases between them. The CDR3 DNA reads as TGTGCCATCAGTTTGGACGGCCCAGGACCCCTCCACTTT. Protein: CAISLDGPGPLHF.

This sequence joins TRBV15 and TRBJ1-4; no clear D gene. CDR1 and CDR2 from the germline V gene are LNHNV and YYDKDF (reference sequence). Trimming removed 1 base at V and 4 bases at J, with 4 bases between. This CDR3 comprises 13 residues. Written as DNA, the CDR3 is TGTGCCACCAGCAGAGGGGATAATGAAAAACTGTTTTTT. Its translation is CATSRGDNEKLFF.

The chain employs TRBV28 and TRBJ1-2; tentative D call: TRBD1 (5 bases). Germline V CDR1 and CDR2: MDHEN, SYDVKM. The germline V and J ends were trimmed by 4 bases and 7 bases, with 10 bases remaining between them. This CDR3 comprises 12 residues. The CDR3 DNA sequence: TGTGCCAGCAGTTGGGTGGGGCTTGGCTACACCTTC. This codes for CASSWVGLGYTF.

The chain is built from TRBV28 and TRBJ1-1, with D tentatively TRBD1 (6 bases). Per germline, CDR1 MDHEN and CDR2 SYDVKM. The V end was cut by 4 bases, the J end by 4 bases, with 19 bases between. CDR3 size: 16 residues. CDR3 DNA: TGTGCCAGCAGTTCTAGCCACAGGGTTCATGGCACTGAAGCTTTCTTT. This codes for CASSSSHRVHGTEAFF.

V gene TRBV27 combines with J gene TRBJ2-7; D not certain. The ends were cut back, 6 bases at V and 0 bases at J, with 18 bases in the middle. Germline V gene sequence: CDR1 MNHEY, CDR2 SMNVEV (reference sequence). This CDR3 is built from 16 residues. The CDR3 nucleotides read TGTGCCAGCAGGGCGCTCTGGACGCTGCTCTCCTACGAGCAGTACTTC. Protein product: CASRALWTLLSYEQYF.

V usage is TRBV9 and J usage is TRBJ2-7; TRBD1 is a possible D gene (5 bases). The ends were cut back, 0 bases at V and 12 bases at J, with 16 bases in the middle. This CDR3 has 13 amino acids. Germline-derived CDR1 and CDR2 are SGDLS and YYNGEE. CDR3 amino acids: CASSVGVGRLPYF. The CDR3 DNA is TGTGCCAGCAGCGTAGGGGTGGGGCGACTTCCGTACTTC. Filled out from reference TRBV9 and TRBJ2-7, the complete variable domain reads DSGVTQTPKHLITATGQRVTLRCSPRSGDLSVYWYQQSLDQGLQFLIQYYNGEERAKGNILERFSAQQFPDLHSELNLSSLELGDSALYFCASSVGVGRLPYFGPGTRLTVT.

The CDR3 here is CASGAGQGPTYNEQFF. The CDR3 DNA sequence: TGTGCTAGTGGTGCGGGACAGGGGCCGACCTACAATGAGCAGTTCTTC. The chain joins TRBV12-5 to TRBJ2-1, with TRBD1 matching 10 bases. With V trimmed by 5 bases and J by 2 bases, 6 bases remained unmatched. Per germline, CDR1 LGHNT and CDR2 FRNRAP. The CDR3 consists of 16 residues.

V gene TRBV6-1 combines with J gene TRBJ2-2; D gene unclear. Germline V lookup: CDR1 MNHNS, CDR2 SASEGT. V was cut by 2 bases and J by 6 bases, with 13 bases left in between. The CDR3 has 15 amino acids. CDR3 sequence reads: CASSEILVSAGELFF. The DNA of the CDR3 is TGTGCCAGCAGTGAAATCCTCGTTTCGGCCGGGGAGCTGTTTTTT.

The V call is TRBV4-2, the J call TRBJ2-5; D is uncertain. This CDR3 contains 14 residues. V lost 1 base, J lost 0 bases, and 6 bases lay in between. From germline, CDR1 is LGHNA and CDR2 YNFKEQ. DNA for the CDR3: TGTGCCAGCAGCCAAGGCAGCAACCAAGAGACCCAGTACTTC. It translates to CASSQGSNQETQYF.

This clone has just a few counts. The rearrangement links TRBV5-4 to TRBJ1-1; a weak D match, TRBD1 (5 bases). CDR3 length: 12 residues. The ends were cut back, 5 bases at V and 8 bases at J, with 13 bases in the middle. Per germline, CDR1 SGHNT and CDR2 YYREEE (reference sequence). In DNA, the CDR3 is TGTGCCAGCAGAAGGTCGGGGCTCGAAGCTTTCTTT. Protein: CASRRSGLEAFF.

This clone was found many times. This rearrangement joins TRBV11-2 to TRBJ2-5, with 8 positions matching TRBD2. The V gene end was trimmed by 1 base and the J gene end by 2 bases; junction bases not matched to a gene: 0. The CDR3 is 14 residues long. CDR1 is SGHAT and CDR2 is FQNNGV in the germline V gene. This CDR3 reads CASSLGGRQETQYF. In DNA form, the CDR3 reads TGTGCCAGCAGCTTAGGCGGGAGGCAAGAGACCCAGTACTTC.

The J gene is TRBJ2-1, the V gene TRBV19; 8 bases align to TRBD2. This CDR3 contains 14 residues. Germline loops: CDR1 LNHDA, CDR2 SQIVND (reference sequence). Germline trimming cut 1 base from V and 7 bases from J; bases unmatched to any gene: 3. CDR3 amino acids: CASSIAGGRNEQFF. The CDR3 bases are TGTGCCAGTAGTATAGCGGGCGGGAGGAATGAGCAGTTCTTC.

This clone was counted once. Only one base separates this from a far larger clonotype, so it likely reflects a read error. V usage is TRBV15 and J usage is TRBJ2-3, with D possibly being TRBD1 or TRBD2 (5 bases each). This CDR3 spans 15 amino acids. Looked up from germline, CDR1 is LNHNV and CDR2 is YYDKDF (reference sequence). This chain's CDR3 is CATGRARDGVDTQYF. The CDR3 region has the DNA TGTGCCACCGGCAGAGCCCGGGACGGGGTGGATACGCAGTATTTT.

The chain uses TRBV18 and TRBJ1-1, with D hard to call. The V end was cut by 8 bases, the J end by 5 bases, with 15 bases between. Looked up from germline, CDR1 is KGHSH and CDR2 is LQKENI. This CDR3 spans 13 amino acids. The DNA of the CDR3 is TGTGCCAGCGCCGAAATATGGGGAACTGAAGCTTTCTTT. This translates into CASAEIWGTEAFF.

This clone was observed once. The chain joins TRBV5-1 to TRBJ2-1, with TRBD2 identical over 9 bases. The junction had 16 bases not matched to a gene; V was cut back by 1 base and J by 8 bases. The CDR3 loop spans 18 amino acids. Per the germline V gene, CDR1 is SGHRS and CDR2 is YFSETQ. CDR3 protein: CASSLLWFAGGPTYEQFF. The CDR3 nucleotides read TGCGCCAGCAGCTTGTTATGGTTTGCGGGAGGGCCGACATATGAGCAGTTCTTC. The whole variable domain, remainder taken from reference TRBV5-1 and TRBJ2-1, is KAGVTQTPRYLIKTRGQQVTLSCSPISGHRSVSWYQQTPGQGLQFLFEYFSETQRNKGNFPGRFSGRQFSNSRSEMNVSTLELGDSALYLCASSLLWFAGGPTYEQFFGPGTRLTVL.

This chain connects TRBV7-2 to TRBJ2-5; possibly TRBD2 for D (7 bases). V was trimmed by 1 base and J by 1 base, leaving 22 bases between them. CDR3 size: 19 residues. The V gene's germline CDR1 is SGHTA and CDR2 FQGNSA. The CDR3 coding sequence is TGTGCCAGCAGCTTAGGTGCCCCAATTCTTCGGGGGGCCCAAGAGACCCAGTACTTC. Translation: CASSLGAPILRGAQETQYF.

Notes on this clone: This same CDR3 is encoded by further DNA sequences in the sample. The genes are TRBV9 and TRBJ2-2; 8 nucleotides align to TRBD1. The germline CDR1 and CDR2 sequences are SGDLS and YYNGEE. The CDR3 consists of 16 residues. Trimming cost V 0 bases and J 2 bases; bases outside gene matches: 3. The CDR3 spells CASSVGQGANTGELFF. The CDR3 nucleotides are TGTGCCAGCAGCGTAGGTCAGGGGGCCAACACCGGGGAGCTGTTTTTT.

The chain carries TRBV2 and TRBJ1-2; TRBD1 agrees at 9 bases. Germline V lookup: CDR1 SNHLY, CDR2 FYNNEI. The V gene end was trimmed by 8 bases and the J gene end by 7 bases; junction bases not matched to a gene: 5. This CDR3 comprises 12 residues. In DNA form, the CDR3 reads TGTGCCAGCCTGGGACAGGGCCTTGGCTACACCTTC. This gives the protein CASLGQGLGYTF.

The chain couples TRBV18 to TRBJ2-7, with 13 bases lining up with TRBD2. The V gene's germline CDR1 is KGHSH and CDR2 LQKENI. V lost 6 bases to trimming and J lost 7 bases; unmatched junction nucleotides: 12. The CDR3 length is 16 residues. The CDR3 protein is CASSIAVLAGGREQYF. CDR3 nucleotide sequence: TGTGCCAGCTCGATCGCAGTACTAGCGGGAGGGCGAGAGCAGTACTTC. Combining the CDR3 with reference TRBV18 and TRBJ2-7 gives the whole variable domain NAGVMQNPRHLVRRRGQEARLRCSPMKGHSHVYWYRQLPEEGLKFMVYLQKENIIDESGMPKERFSAEFPKEGPSILRIQQVVRGDSAAYFCASSIAVLAGGREQYFGPGTRLTVT.

This chain links TRBV5-4 with TRBJ2-1; TRBD2 matches at 10 bases. V dropped 3 bases and J dropped 7; count of bases not matched to a gene: 7. The CDR3 is 15 residues long. Germline V gives CDR1 SGHNT, CDR2 YYREEE (reference sequence). CDR3 residues: CASSSSSGRVNEQFF. As DNA, the CDR3 is TGTGCCAGCAGCTCGTCTAGCGGGAGAGTTAATGAGCAGTTCTTC.

The rearrangement uses TRBV28 and TRBJ2-7; weak D call: TRBD2 (6 bases). V lost 7 bases and J lost 0, with 10 bases in between. CDR3 length equals 13 residues. In germline, CDR1 is MDHEN, CDR2 SYDVKM. The CDR3 reads CASNRLDSYEQYF. In DNA form, the CDR3 reads TGTGCCAGCAACCGACTAGACTCCTACGAGCAGTACTTC.

The rearrangement links TRBV4-3 to TRBJ2-7; D tentatively reads TRBD1 or TRBD2 (5 bases each). The V end lost 0 bases, the J end lost 6 bases, and 15 bases lay between the germline ends. This CDR3 comprises 15 residues. Germline V CDR1 and CDR2: LGHNA, YSLEER. The CDR3, as DNA: TGCGCCAGCAGCCAAGATCCCCGGGACGGGGTCGAGCAGTACTTC. It encodes CASSQDPRDGVEQYF.

Turning to this clone: A far larger clone is one base from this, pointing to a likely read error. This rearrangement joins TRBV30 to TRBJ1-2; D ambiguous. Germline V gene lookup returns CDR1 GTSNPN and CDR2 SVGIG (reference sequence). V gave up 2 bases and J gave up 7 bases, with 14 bases separating them. The CDR3 contains 13 residues. CDR3 nucleotide sequence: TGTGCCTGGAGTCATACCGCAACACTTGGCTACACCTTC. This encodes CAWSHTATLGYTF.

J is TRBJ2-5 and V is TRBV5-1; the match to TRBD2 covers 15 bases. This CDR3 has 17 amino acids. V was pared by 3 bases and J by 5 bases, with 8 bases of the junction left unmatched. Germline V gene lookup returns CDR1 SGHRS and CDR2 YFSETQ. The CDR3: CASSSGLAGGPRETQYF. The CDR3 region has the DNA TGCGCCAGCAGCTCCGGACTAGCGGGAGGGCCCCGGGAGACCCAGTACTTC.